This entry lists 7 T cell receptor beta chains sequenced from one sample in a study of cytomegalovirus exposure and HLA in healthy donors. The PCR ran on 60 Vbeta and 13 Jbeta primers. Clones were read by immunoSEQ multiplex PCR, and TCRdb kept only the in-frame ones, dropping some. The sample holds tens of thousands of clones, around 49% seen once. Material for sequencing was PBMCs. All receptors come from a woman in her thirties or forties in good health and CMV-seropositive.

CDR3 DNA sequence: TGTGCCAGCAGCTTAGGGCAGGCGAACACTGAAGCTTTCTTT. It is translated as CASSLGQANTEAFF. J is TRBJ1-1 and V is TRBV7-9; D call uncertain. This CDR3 region has 14 residues. The germline gives CDR1 SEHNR, CDR2 FQNEAQ (reference sequence). The V end was cut by 1 base, the J end by 1 base, with 7 bases between.

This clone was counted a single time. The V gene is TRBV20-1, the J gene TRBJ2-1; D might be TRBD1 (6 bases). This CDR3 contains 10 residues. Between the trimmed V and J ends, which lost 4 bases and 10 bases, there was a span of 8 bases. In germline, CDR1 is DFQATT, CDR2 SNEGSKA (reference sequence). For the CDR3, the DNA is TGCAGTGCTATTGGGACAGAGCAGTTCTTC. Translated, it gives CSAIGTEQFF.

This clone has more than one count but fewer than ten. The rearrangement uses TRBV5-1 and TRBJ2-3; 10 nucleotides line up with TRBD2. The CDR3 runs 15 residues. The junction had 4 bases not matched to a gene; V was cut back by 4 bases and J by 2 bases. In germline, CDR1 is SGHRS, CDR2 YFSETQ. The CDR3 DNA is TGCGCCAGCAGCCTAGCGGGGGCCCACACAGATACGCAGTATTTT. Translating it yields CASSLAGAHTDTQYF.

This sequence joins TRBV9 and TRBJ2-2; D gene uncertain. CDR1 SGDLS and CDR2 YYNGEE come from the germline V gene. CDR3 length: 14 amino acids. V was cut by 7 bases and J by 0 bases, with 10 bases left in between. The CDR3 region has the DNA TGTGCCAGCGAGAGACTGACGAACACCGGGGAGCTGTTTTTT. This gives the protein CASERLTNTGELFF.

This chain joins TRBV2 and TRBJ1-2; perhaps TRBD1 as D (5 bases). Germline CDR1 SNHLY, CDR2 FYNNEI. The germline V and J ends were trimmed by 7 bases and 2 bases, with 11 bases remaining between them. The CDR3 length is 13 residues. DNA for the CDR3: TGTGCCAGCACGCTGACAGTAAACTATGGCTACACCTTC. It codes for CASTLTVNYGYTF.

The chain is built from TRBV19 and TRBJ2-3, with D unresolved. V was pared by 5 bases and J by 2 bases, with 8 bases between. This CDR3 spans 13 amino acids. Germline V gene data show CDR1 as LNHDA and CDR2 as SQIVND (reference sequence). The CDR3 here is CASSFSFTDTQYF. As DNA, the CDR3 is TGTGCCAGTAGTTTCTCCTTCACAGATACGCAGTATTTT.

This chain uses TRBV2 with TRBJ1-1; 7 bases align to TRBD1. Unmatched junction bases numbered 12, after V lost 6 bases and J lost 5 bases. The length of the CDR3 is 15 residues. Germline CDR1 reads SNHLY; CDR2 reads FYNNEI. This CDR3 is CASRDLRQGRTEAFF. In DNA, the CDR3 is TGTGCCAGCAGAGACCTCAGACAGGGTCGTACTGAAGCTTTCTTT.